One sample yielded the 25 T cell receptor beta chains listed below, sequenced in a study of blood T cells in healthy people across ages (dated by TCRdb to between 2015 and 2017). The library was obtained by 5' RACE. The instrument given in TCRdb is Illumina HiSeq 2500. A second PCR of about 6 to 12 cycles was run with a J-beta primer mix and a sample-barcoded 5' primer. Using fastp at Q25 and MiXCR, TCRdb reprocessed the public reads and kept productive beta chains. When rows share a CDR3 protein, they turn into one entry using the most common DNA and genes. This sample lists 450,000 to 650,000 distinct CDR3 sequences; 24% were detected once. The ten largest account for 8.7% of the sample. These data are also associated with another study on T cells of mothers and their children.

Sequenced: blood. Receptor source: a boy aged 5-17 years in good health.

This clonotype has just a few counts. This chain uses TRBV4-2 with TRBJ2-7; 7 bases are a match to TRBD2. Looked up from germline, CDR1 is LGHNA and CDR2 is YNFKEQ. This CDR3 has 15 amino acids. The V segment lost 1 base and the J segment 5 bases; nucleotides outside the gene matches: 8. The CDR3 loop reads CASSQATSSYDEQYF. The DNA for the CDR3 is TGTGCCAGCAGCCAAGCGACTAGCTCATATGACGAGCAGTACTTC.

This chain connects TRBV29-1 to TRBJ2-3; no firm D call. This CDR3 has 13 residues. Germline V gene data show CDR1 as SQVTM and CDR2 as ANQGSEA. The V and J ends lost 6 bases and 0 bases respectively, with 10 bases between them. The CDR3 DNA reads as TGCAGCGTGCAGGACGCTAGCACAGATACGCAGTATTTT. Encoded protein: CSVQDASTDTQYF.

The rearrangement joins TRBV11-3 to TRBJ2-1; 9 bases are a match to TRBD2. The CDR3 has 13 residues. Germline loops: CDR1 SGHNT, CDR2 YENEEA. Losses at the gene ends were 5 bases for V and 9 bases for J; bases not matched to a gene: 5. CDR3 sequence (DNA): TGTGCCAGCAGCCCAGGACTAGCGTTTGAGCAGTTCTTC. Encoded protein: CASSPGLAFEQFF.

This clonotype has more than one count but fewer than ten. J is TRBJ1-2 and V is TRBV7-2, with 9 bases identical to TRBD1. Unmatched junction bases numbered 7, after V lost 1 base and J lost 7 bases. Germline lookup yields CDR1 SGHTA and CDR2 FQGNSA. This CDR3 has 15 residues. The CDR3, as DNA: TGTGCCAGCAGCTTAGAGGTTGGGACAGGGCTTGGCTACACCTTC. This gives the protein CASSLEVGTGLGYTF.

The V call is TRBV7-2, the J call TRBJ2-1, with 7 bases that match TRBD1. Germline V lookup: CDR1 SGHTA, CDR2 FQGNSA. The CDR3 is 15 amino acids. Unmatched junction bases numbered 9, after V lost 5 bases and J lost 5 bases. The chain's CDR3 is CASSLRDSRDNEQFF. The DNA for the CDR3 is TGTGCCAGCAGCCTCCGGGACAGTAGGGACAATGAGCAGTTCTTC. Combining the CDR3 with reference TRBV7-2 and TRBJ2-1 gives the whole variable domain GAGVSQSPSNKVTEKGKDVELRCDPISGHTALYWYRQSLGQGLEFLIYFQGNSAPDKSGLPSDRFSAERTGGSVSTLTIQRTQQEDSAVYLCASSLRDSRDNEQFFGPGTRLTVL.

This chain links TRBV28 with TRBJ2-1; 12 bases map to TRBD2. Germline assignment: CDR1 MDHEN and CDR2 SYDVKM. This CDR3 has 19 residues. V shed 0 bases, J shed 7 bases, and the junction held 13 bases outside the gene matches. CDR3 protein: CASSLWEWTSGAQGNEQFF. DNA of the CDR3: TGTGCCAGCAGTTTATGGGAGTGGACTAGCGGGGCCCAAGGTAATGAGCAGTTCTTC.

The V and J genes are TRBV5-1 and TRBJ1-1, with no clear D. Trimming left V 7 bases short and J 6 bases short, with 16 bases between. The CDR3 covers 13 residues. Germline V gene data show CDR1 as SGHRS and CDR2 as YFSETQ. Written as DNA, the CDR3 is TGCGCCAGCCGGAAAAGCGGGGTCTCTGAAGCTTTCTTT. This gives the protein CASRKSGVSEAFF.

The rearrangement links TRBV12-3 or TRBV12-4 to TRBJ2-5; D is perhaps TRBD1 (6 bases). The CDR3 contains 16 residues. Trimming removed 4 bases at V and 1 base at J, with 16 bases between. The chain's CDR3 is CASSSKTGLPQETQYF. The CDR3 DNA reads TGTGCCAGCAGTTCCAAGACAGGACTCCCCCAAGAGACCCAGTACTTC.

Ten or more counts support this clonotype. The rearrangement uses TRBV6-5 and TRBJ2-3; tentative D call: TRBD2 (7 bases). Germline V gene data show CDR1 as MNHEY and CDR2 as SVGAGI. The V end lost 4 bases, the J end lost 1 base, and 9 bases lay between the germline ends. The CDR3 length is 14 residues. CDR3 DNA sequence: TGTGCCAGCAGTTCGGGGGGCCGCACAGATACGCAGTATTTT. Translation: CASSSGGRTDTQYF.

The sample holds a few counts of this clonotype. The rearrangement uses TRBV28 and TRBJ2-1; unclear D gene. Germline-derived CDR1 and CDR2 are MDHEN and SYDVKM. V was pared by 6 bases and J by 0 bases, with 15 bases between. The CDR3 covers 16 residues. The CDR3 sequence is CASSPPLLSSYNEQFF. The CDR3 DNA sequence: TGTGCCAGCAGCCCGCCGCTTTTGAGCTCCTACAATGAGCAGTTCTTC.

This clonotype appeared a single time. This chain uses TRBV14 with TRBJ1-2; the D gene is possibly TRBD1 (6 bases). The germline V gene has CDR1 SGHDN and CDR2 FVKESK. V lost 0 bases and J lost 5, with 19 bases in between. This CDR3 is 17 amino acids long. CDR3 nucleotides: TGTGCCAGCAGCCAAGATCCAACTCAGGGGCCGTGGTATGGCTACACCTTC. It yields the protein CASSQDPTQGPWYGYTF.

The rearrangement joins TRBV12-3 or TRBV12-4 to TRBJ2-3; the D is unclear. V was shortened by 1 base and J by 0 bases, with 5 bases between the two germline ends. This CDR3 has 14 residues. The CDR3 reads CASSLVQSTDTQYF. As DNA, the CDR3 is TGTGCCAGCAGTTTAGTACAGAGCACAGATACGCAGTATTTT.

This clonotype has just a few counts. The chain uses TRBV6-1 and TRBJ1-1, with TRBD1 as a possible D gene (6 bases). Per germline, CDR1 MNHNS and CDR2 SASEGT. Trimming removed 4 bases from V and 0 bases from J, with 15 bases in between. This CDR3 is built from 16 residues. The CDR3 protein is CASSAGKGVLNTEAFF. The CDR3 bases are TGTGCCAGCAGTGCGGGGAAGGGGGTTTTGAACACTGAAGCTTTCTTT.

This clonotype occurred a few times. The genes are TRBV7-8 and TRBJ2-7, with a weak D call TRBD1 (5 bases). V lost 4 bases, J lost 1 base, and 11 bases lay in between. Germline V gene lookup returns CDR1 SGHVS and CDR2 FQNEAQ. There are 14 residues in the CDR3. The CDR3 bases are TGTGCCAGCAGCTGGGCAGGGAATTCCTACGAGCAGTACTTC. Amino acids: CASSWAGNSYEQYF.

Comments on this clonotype: The junction differs from germline at one of its ends, possibly a read error. The V call is TRBV28, the J call TRBJ2-4; possible D gene TRBD1, 6 bases. From germline, CDR1 is MDHEN and CDR2 SYDVKM. The CDR3 has 13 amino acids. The CDR3 sequence is CTSGRGGENIQYF. CDR3 nucleotides: TGTACCAGCGGCAGGGGCGGTGAAAACATTCAGTACTTC.

This clonotype has just a few counts. This chain links TRBV7-9 with TRBJ2-1, with 9 bases identical to TRBD1. The CDR3 is 17 amino acids. The J segment lost 4 bases and the V segment lost 2 bases, leaving 9 bases of the junction unmatched. The V gene's germline CDR1 is SEHNR and CDR2 FQNEAQ (reference sequence). This CDR3 reads CASSLRTGAGIYNEQFF. The CDR3 DNA reads TGTGCCAGCAGCTTACGGACAGGGGCTGGGATTTACAATGAGCAGTTCTTC.

This chain connects TRBV27 to TRBJ2-1, with TRBD2 matching over 16 bases. The CDR3 is 17 residues long. The V segment lost 5 bases and the J segment 6 bases; nucleotides outside the gene matches: 7. CDR1 is MNHEY, CDR2 SMNVEV, per germline (reference sequence). The CDR3: CASSPGTSGGARNEQFF. The CDR3 bases are TGTGCCAGCAGTCCGGGGACTAGCGGGGGGGCTCGCAATGAGCAGTTCTTC.

This clonotype was seen a handful of times. The chain combines TRBV14 with TRBJ2-7; D is possibly TRBD1 (5 bases). Trimming stripped 2 bases from V and 3 bases from J, with 17 bases between. Germline lookup yields CDR1 SGHDN and CDR2 FVKESK. This CDR3 comprises 16 residues. The CDR3 reads CASSQRPGKGVYEQYF. Here the CDR3 DNA reads TGTGCCAGCAGCCAAAGACCAGGTAAAGGGGTCTACGAGCAGTACTTC.

This clonotype was counted between two and nine times. The chain has TRBV7-9 and TRBJ1-1; TRBD1 might be the D (5 bases). The CDR3 spans 15 residues. Germline values: CDR1 SEHNR, CDR2 FQNEAQ (reference sequence). V lost 5 bases, J lost 1 base, and 14 bases lay in between. CDR3 loop: CASSSDSPANTEAFF. The CDR3 DNA is TGTGCCAGCAGCAGCGACAGCCCTGCGAACACTGAAGCTTTCTTT.

This clonotype was found many times. The chain joins TRBV29-1 to TRBJ2-7; TRBD1 agrees at 11 bases. The CDR3 sequence is 13 residues long. Germline CDR1 is SQVTM and CDR2 is ANQGSEA. V shed 8 bases and J 3 bases; nucleotides not matched to a gene: 6. CDR3 sequence (DNA): TGCAGCTTTTACGGGACAGGGGGCTACGAGCAGTACTTC. Its translation: CSFYGTGGYEQYF.

J is TRBJ2-2 and V is TRBV2; 7 bases fit TRBD2. Germline V gene lookup returns CDR1 SNHLY and CDR2 FYNNEI. Trimming took 6 bases from V and 8 from J; bases not matched to a gene: 6. The CDR3 sequence is 13 residues long. This chain's CDR3 is CASSPLGGGELFF. CDR3 DNA sequence: TGTGCCAGCAGCCCCCTGGGAGGGGGGGAGCTGTTTTTT.

V usage is TRBV7-2 and J usage is TRBJ2-7, with a possible D match to TRBD1 (7 bases). V was trimmed by 4 bases and J by 3 bases, leaving 13 bases between them. This CDR3 is built from 14 residues. CDR1 SGHTA and CDR2 FQGNSA come from the germline V gene. In DNA, the CDR3 is TGTGCCAGCAGCTCGTCCCAGGGGGGCTACGAGCAGTACTTC. Protein product: CASSSSQGGYEQYF.

The chain joins TRBV20-1 to TRBJ2-3, with TRBD2 matching over 12 bases. V lost 0 bases and J lost 6; bases outside the gene matches: 4. Germline loops: CDR1 DFQATT, CDR2 SNEGSKA (reference sequence). CDR3 size: 15 residues. CDR3 sequence (DNA): TGCAGTGCTAGAGATGGACTAGCGGGACCCGATACGCAGTATTTT. It translates to CSARDGLAGPDTQYF.

This sequence joins TRBV9 and TRBJ2-5; 9 nucleotides align to TRBD1. The CDR3 length is 16 residues. The V and J ends lost 0 bases and 3 bases, in that order; junction bases with no gene match: 6. Germline V gene data show CDR1 as SGDLS and CDR2 as YYNGEE. The CDR3 DNA is TGTGCCAGCAGCGTAGGAGGGACAGGGTGGGAAGAGACCCAGTACTTC. This encodes CASSVGGTGWEETQYF.

This clonotype was recorded a few times. The chain uses TRBV9 and TRBJ2-7; perhaps D is TRBD1 or TRBD2 (5 bases each). Germline assignment: CDR1 SGDLS and CDR2 YYNGEE. The CDR3 runs to 13 residues. Deletions cut 4 bases from V and 7 bases from J, with 15 bases between. The CDR3 reads CASSTGATGEQYF. For the CDR3, the DNA is TGTGCCAGCAGCACCGGGGCGACGGGTGAGCAGTACTTC.